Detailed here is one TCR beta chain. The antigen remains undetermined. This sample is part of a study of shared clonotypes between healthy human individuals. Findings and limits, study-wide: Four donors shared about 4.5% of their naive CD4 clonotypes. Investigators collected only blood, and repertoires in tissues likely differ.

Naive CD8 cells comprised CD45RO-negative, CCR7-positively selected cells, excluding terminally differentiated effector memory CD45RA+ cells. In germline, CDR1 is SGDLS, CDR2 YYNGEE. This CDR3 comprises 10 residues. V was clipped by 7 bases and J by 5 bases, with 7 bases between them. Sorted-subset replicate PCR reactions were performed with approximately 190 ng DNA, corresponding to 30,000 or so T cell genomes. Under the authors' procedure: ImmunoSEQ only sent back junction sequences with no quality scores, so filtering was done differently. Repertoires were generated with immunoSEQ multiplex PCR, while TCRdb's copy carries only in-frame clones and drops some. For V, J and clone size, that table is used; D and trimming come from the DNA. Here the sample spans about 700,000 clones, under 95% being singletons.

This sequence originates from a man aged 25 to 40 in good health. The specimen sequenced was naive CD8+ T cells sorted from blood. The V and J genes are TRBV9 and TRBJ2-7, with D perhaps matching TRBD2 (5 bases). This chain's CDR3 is CASAGNEQYF. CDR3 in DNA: TGTGCCAGCGCCGGGAACGAGCAGTACTTC.